This T cell receptor (beta chain) originates from a study of control samples from healthy donors and cancer patients. This table comes from immunoSEQ multiplex PCR, and its TCRdb copy is limited to in-frame clones, with some not included. This table holds about 120,000 clones, roughly nine tenths found once. V was clipped by 7 bases and J by 8 bases, with 15 bases between them. Germline CDR1 is SGHTA and CDR2 is FQGNSA. This CDR3 has 14 residues. Sequencing was carried out using blood. The J gene is TRBJ1-6, the V gene TRBV7-2, with a possible D match to TRBD1 (5 bases). This sequence was found in a woman aged 18-29 years in good health. The CDR3, as DNA: TGTGCCAGCAATCAGGGAAATCACTATTCACCCCTCCACTTT. This codes for CASNQGNHYSPLHF.